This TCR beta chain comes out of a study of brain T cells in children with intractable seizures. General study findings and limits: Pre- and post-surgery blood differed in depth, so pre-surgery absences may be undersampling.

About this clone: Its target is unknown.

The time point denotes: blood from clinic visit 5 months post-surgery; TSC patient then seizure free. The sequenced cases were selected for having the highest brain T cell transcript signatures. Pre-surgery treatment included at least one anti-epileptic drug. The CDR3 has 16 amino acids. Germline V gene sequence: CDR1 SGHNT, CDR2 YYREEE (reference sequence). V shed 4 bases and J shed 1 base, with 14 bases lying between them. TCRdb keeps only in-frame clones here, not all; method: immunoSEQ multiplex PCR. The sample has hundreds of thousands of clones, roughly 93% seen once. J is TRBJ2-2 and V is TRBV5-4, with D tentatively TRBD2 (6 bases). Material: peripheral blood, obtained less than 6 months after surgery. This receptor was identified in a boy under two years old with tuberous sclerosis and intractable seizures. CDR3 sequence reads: CASSEGGAGNTGELFF. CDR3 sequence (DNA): TGTGCCAGCAGCGAAGGAGGAGCGGGGAACACCGGGGAGCTGTTTTTT.